This T cell receptor beta chain was observed in a study of shared clonotypes between healthy human individuals. At the level of the study: Aged 18 to 49, the donors were two women and three men. Regarding the study as a whole: A generally larger estimated richness was seen in naive subsets than in memory subsets. In a few donors, approximately 5% of naive CD4 clonotypes appeared in common.

V was clipped by 5 bases and J by 6 bases, with 11 bases between them. Germline CDR1 reads SEHNR; CDR2 reads FQNEAQ (reference sequence). The CDR3 extends over 13 amino acids. Methods used by the authors: ImmunoSEQ output held junction-only sequences without quality scores, so filtering differed. Using immunoSEQ multiplex PCR, the repertoire was profiled, and TCRdb retains in-frame clones only, with some absent. D and trimming were read from the DNA, whereas the V and J calls and clone size are those reported in that table. The profile covers around 1,100,000 clones, with 70% to 85% appearing a single time and about 0.94% taken by the ten largest. A remark on this clone: What it recognizes is unknown.

This receptor was identified in a man in his late teens or twenties in good health. Some clones in this sample may be carry-over from other donors' samples. The V call is TRBV7-9, the J call TRBJ2-1; D is uncertain. The sequenced sample was memory CD4+ T cells from PBMCs. The subset is: CD45RA-negative fraction. CDR3 in amino acids: CASSGGPFNEQFF. The CDR3 nucleotides read TGTGCCAGCAGCGGCGGACCCTTCAATGAGCAGTTCTTC.